The 10 T cell receptor beta chains listed next were all sequenced from one sample in a study of OX40 agonist ivuxolimab in advanced cancers. The method was immunoSEQ multiplex PCR; TCRdb's version includes in-frame clones alone and lacks a portion of them. The sample lists over 30,000 clones, about nine tenths occurring once. Specimen: CD4+ or CD8+ T cells sorted from blood, collected in a trial of the OX40 agonist ivuxolimab. The origin of the receptors is an adult with an advanced solid tumor such as melanoma, head and neck, liver or kidney cancer.

The J gene is TRBJ2-3, the V gene TRBV4-3, with unresolved D. The CDR3 sequence is 18 residues long. Deletions cut 0 bases from V and 0 bases from J, with 16 bases between. CDR1 and CDR2 from the germline V gene are LGHNA and YSLEER. CDR3 DNA sequence: TGCGCCAGCAGCCAAGATTGGTACGCTGAAGATAGCACAGATACGCAGTATTTT. Translating it yields CASSQDWYAEDSTDTQYF.

This chain links TRBV2 with TRBJ1-2; 11 nucleotides agree with TRBD1. CDR1 is SNHLY and CDR2 is FYNNEI in the germline V gene. V lost 3 bases and J lost 2; bases outside the gene matches: 5. This CDR3 comprises 16 residues. The CDR3 sequence is CASSEDRGLGNYGYTF. In nucleotides, the CDR3 is TGTGCCAGCAGTGAGGACAGGGGGCTAGGGAACTATGGCTACACCTTC.

Regarding this clone: At one end, the junction sequence differs from germline, possibly due to a read error. The chain uses TRBV6-5 and TRBJ1-2, with D possibly matching TRBD1 (5 bases). From germline, CDR1 is MNHEY and CDR2 SVGAGI. This CDR3 has 12 amino acids. CDR3 sequence (DNA): TGTGCCAGCAGTCCCAGGGAGGGCATCGGTGGCTTC. Its translation is CASSPREGIGGF.

V gene TRBV7-6 combines with J gene TRBJ1-1, with a weak D call TRBD1 (5 bases). The CDR3 sequence is 15 residues long. Germline CDR1 reads SGHVS; CDR2 reads FNYEAQ. Trimming took off 5 bases at V and 0 bases at J, with 13 bases between the two ends. In nucleotides, the CDR3 is TGTGCCAGCAGCGCCCCAGGGAGTGTGAACACTGAAGCTTTCTTT. It is translated as CASSAPGSVNTEAFF. The whole variable domain, filled in from reference TRBV7-6 and TRBJ1-1, reads GAGVSQSPRYKVTKRGQDVALRCDPISGHVSLYWYRQALGQGPEFLTYFNYEAQQDKSGLPNDRFSAERPEGSISTLTIQRTEQRDSAMYRCASSAPGSVNTEAFFGQGTRLTVV.

This chain links TRBV7-2 with TRBJ1-2, with a tentative D call TRBD1 (5 bases). CDR1 is SGHTA and CDR2 is FQGNSA in the germline V gene. The CDR3 loop spans 15 amino acids. Trimming shortened V by 5 bases and J by 8 bases, and 21 bases separated the two germline ends. In nucleotides, the CDR3 is TGTGCCAGCAGCCCCCTGGGGGGATCTGAAGGGGGCTACACCTTC. This gives the protein CASSPLGGSEGGYTF.

This chain uses TRBV5-6 with TRBJ2-3, with D unclear. Trimming pared 2 bases from V and 5 bases from J, leaving 9 bases between. Germline V lookup: CDR1 SGHDT, CDR2 YYEEEE. This CDR3 is built from 13 residues. DNA of the CDR3: TGTGCCAGCAGCTTCACGACAAGAGATACGCAGTATTTT. Its protein is CASSFTTRDTQYF.

The chain links TRBV9 to TRBJ1-2; D unresolved. The CDR3 is 13 residues long. V lost 4 bases, J lost 4 bases, and 11 bases lay in between. The germline V gene has CDR1 SGDLS and CDR2 YYNGEE. The CDR3 DNA follows: TGTGCCAGCAGCCGTGGGGTCTCCTATGGCTACACCTTC. Its protein is CASSRGVSYGYTF. Full variable domain (outside the CDR3, taken from reference TRBV9 and TRBJ1-2): DSGVTQTPKHLITATGQRVTLRCSPRSGDLSVYWYQQSLDQGLQFLIQYYNGEERAKGNILERFSAQQFPDLHSELNLSSLELGDSALYFCASSRGVSYGYTFGSGTRLTVV.

V and J are TRBV5-6 and TRBJ1-6; tentative D call: TRBD1 (5 bases). Germline assignment: CDR1 SGHDT and CDR2 YYEEEE. The CDR3 has 13 residues. V was pared by 0 bases and J by 11 bases, with 9 bases between. The CDR3 DNA follows: TGTGCCAGCAGCTTGGACAGGTTTCCACCCCTCCACTTT. Translated: CASSLDRFPPLHF.

V usage is TRBV5-6 and J usage is TRBJ2-5; 7 bases are shared with TRBD2. Germline V gene data show CDR1 as SGHDT and CDR2 as YYEEEE. The J segment lost 4 bases and the V segment lost 4 bases, leaving 4 bases of the junction unmatched. The CDR3 totals 13 residues. In DNA, the CDR3 is TGTGCCAGCAGCACGGGGAGGGCAGAGACCCAGTACTTC. This translates into CASSTGRAETQYF.

This chain links TRBV7-3 with TRBJ1-1; D is unclear. Germline V lookup: CDR1 SGHTA, CDR2 FQGTGA. The CDR3 length is 13 residues. Trimming removed 0 bases at V and 1 base at J, with 3 bases between. Here the CDR3 reads CASSLTENTEAFF. The CDR3 DNA sequence: TGTGCCAGCAGCTTAACAGAGAACACTGAAGCTTTCTTT.